This T cell receptor (beta chain) was documented in a study of T cell clonotyping in hematopoietic cell transplantation. General study results and limits: At the given depth, recipient repertoires were over 95% de novo clonotypes. Pathologically expanded recipient clonotypes increased progressively from day 30 to day 180 as diversity fell.

V was cut by 2 bases and J by 2 bases, with 16 bases left in between. The CDR3 is made up of 16 amino acids. The V gene's germline CDR1 is GTSNPN and CDR2 SVGIG (reference sequence). As regards this clone: What it binds is not known.

As to time point: recipient sample about 28 days before transplant, after cytoreduction. The data were produced by immunoSEQ multiplex PCR, yet TCRdb's version contains in-frame clones alone and is incomplete. The sample has some 9,600 clones, around 87% seen once; the top ten hold just under 15%. The TCR originated in a woman between 50 and 59 years old with chronic myeloid leukemia. Some clones in this sample may be carry-over from other donors' samples. V is TRBV30 and J is TRBJ2-4; either TRBD1 or TRBD2 may fit D (6 bases each). Material: peripheral blood mononuclear cells, obtained before stem cell transplant. The CDR3 DNA reads TGTGCCTGGAGTCAGGACAGCGGGCCGCCCAAAAACATTCAGTACTTC. This sequence encodes CAWSQDSGPPKNIQYF.